The text below deals with one T cell receptor beta chain. A few counts support this clone. What this receptor recognizes is not known. Qualities for individual bases were not recorded, and no much larger clone is one base off. The CDR3, from cysteine to phenylalanine, totals 13 residues. Only the CDR3 DNA is retained, 39 bases long and in frame from the first base. CDR1 and CDR2, per the germline V gene, are SNHLY and FYNNEI. Trimming removed 8 bases from V and 0 bases from J, leaving 10 bases between the germline ends. This entry is derived from a study of blood T cell repertoires in COVID-19 (dated by TCRdb to 2020 to 2021). About the full investigation: Samples from collaborators originated in the United States, Italy and Spain and spanned both the acute and convalescent phases of COVID-19. HLA class I and class II types, where available, came from metadata supplied by the sample provider rather than from assay-based typing. The repertoires were released in a freely available public database meant as a resource for research on the immune response to SARS-CoV-2. The material from the prospective study consisted of cDNA or gDNA derived from T cells, B-cell-depleted T cells, or PBMCs. The sample metadata nearly always contained a de-identified subject ID, COVID-19 status, age in years and sex. Subjects who had been exposed to COVID-19, were actively infected with it, or had recovered from it provided the deeply sampled blood TCRbeta repertoires that made up the dataset. The samples were drawn from the first 160 participants of the ongoing ImmuneRACE study and from roughly 1,300 subjects provided by 6 global collaborators.

The immunoSEQ Assay, a bias-controlled multiplex PCR, was used to amplify TCRbeta CDR3 regions from genomic DNA. The authors' pipeline ran thus. The number of nucleated cells in each sample was estimated by amplification of reference gene primers within the assay. To quantify the absolute abundance of each unique TCRbeta CDR3 rearrangement, sequence reads were collapsed and filtered. For each sample, productive Simpson clonality was calculated as the square root of Simpson's diversity index across productive rearrangements. Imported from immuneACCESS, the table was reduced by TCRdb to in-frame sequences with V and J called. These copies leave out some clones; in studies compared against another copy, an unresolved V gene accounts for under half, and the cause of the remainder is not known. The V and J calls and clone size come from that table; D and trimming were worked out from the DNA. Across this sample there are more than 110,000 clones, with roughly 78% seen only once. Of the sample, roughly 3.5% falls within the top ten clones.

Each collaborating institution followed its own protocols to collect whole blood in K2EDTA tubes. For TCRbeta analysis, collaborator samples were shipped as frozen whole blood, as isolated PBMCs, or as DNA extracted from either sample type. The paper's findings and limits, for the study overall: How much clinical and demographic metadata was included differed by source and by participant, and the metadata was provided uncurated.

The chain couples TRBV2 to TRBJ1-2; confidence is insufficient to name the D gene. This clonotype was sampled from a man aged 60-69 years with acute or convalescent COVID-19. Source material: peripheral blood. The DNA reads TGTGCCAGCGCGGCAATAACTAACTATGGCTACACCTTC. It is translated as CASAAITNYGYTF.